The clone carrying this T cell receptor beta chain has only a few counts. Its antigen is not known. For TCRbeta, the library was prepared with unique molecular identifiers. TCRdb reprocessed the PCR reads with MiXCR, giving one entry per CDR3 protein. The sample consists of hundreds of thousands of distinct CDR3 sequences, roughly 8.3% of them appearing once. The data are from a study of T-cell reconstitution after alpha-beta-depleted transplantation in children. The V end was cut by 3 bases, the J end by 4 bases, with 16 bases between. CDR1 SQVTM and CDR2 ANQGSEA come from the germline V gene. The CDR3 runs to 15 residues. Study findings and constraints: From surviving recipient T cells and thymic progenitors came the high day-60 TCRbeta diversity observed in some patients.

The sequence came from a male patient under 10 years old who had a stem cell transplant for acute myeloid leukemia, so the T cells may come from the graft donor. V is TRBV29-1 and J is TRBJ2-1; a weak D match, TRBD1 (6 bases). This specimen consisted of PBMCs, mostly from graft donor cells, obtained 360 days after TCRalphabeta/CD19-depleted stem cell transplant. The CDR3 here is CSVDGTPQIYNEQFF. The CDR3 DNA follows: TGCAGCGTTGACGGGACACCCCAAATTTACAATGAGCAGTTCTTC.